Listed below are T cell receptor beta chains from one sample, sequenced in a study of T-cell memory formation after mild COVID-19. TCRdb redid the calling of the 5' RACE reads with MiXCR, one entry per CDR3 protein. Of hundreds of thousands of distinct CDR3 sequences in the sample, 28% were seen once. The sequenced sample was PBMCs or a T cell subset sorted from them (not recorded which). The receptors derive from an adult woman who had mild COVID-19 (a few samples of this study predate the infection). Cell type and time point are not known. The CDR3 runs from the conserved cysteine through the conserved F or W. The D gene is left open where the match is weak. For some rows the clone size is stated as once, few or many, or as a class when expanded; others skip it.

CDR3	DNA	size	V	J	D
CASSEGGVSEKLFF	TGCGCCAGCAGTGAAGGGGGCGTTAGTGAAAAACTGTTTTTT	-	TRBV5-1	TRBJ1-4	TRBD1
CASSHTSTNEKLFF	TGCGCCAGCAGCCACACTTCAACTAATGAAAAACTGTTTTTT	-	TRBV5-1	TRBJ1-4	-
CASSLRRADTQYF	TGTGCCAGCAGCTTACGCAGAGCAGATACGCAGTATTTT	few	TRBV7-3	TRBJ2-3	-
CSARAEGDFFREQYF	TGCAGTGCTAGAGCCGAGGGGGACTTCTTTCGAGAGCAGTACTTC	-	TRBV20-1	TRBJ2-7	-
CASSIAQGVGGYTF	TGTGCCAGTAGTATAGCGCAGGGCGTTGGAGGCTACACCTTC	once	TRBV19	TRBJ1-2	-
CASSLESPGSYTDTQYF	TGTGCCAGCAGCTTAGAATCCCCAGGGTCATACACAGATACGCAGTATTTT	-	TRBV7-8	TRBJ2-3	-
CASSLGGVTGELFF	TGTGCCAGCAGCTTAGGCGGGGTCACCGGGGAGCTGTTTTTT	-	TRBV7-3	TRBJ2-2	-
CASSRRGQGAYEQYF	TGTGCCAGCAGCCGCAGGGGGCAGGGGGCTTACGAGCAGTACTTC	-	TRBV6-5	TRBJ2-7	TRBD1
CASTPWGVGYTF	TGTGCCAGCACCCCCTGGGGGGTTGGCTACACCTTC	-	TRBV6-2/TRBV6-3	TRBJ1-2	-
CASSLFVGNTEAFF	TGTGCCAGCAGTTTATTCGTTGGGAACACTGAAGCTTTCTTT	-	TRBV27	TRBJ1-1	-
CASSPTGSSYNSPLHF	TGTGCCAGCAGCCCGACAGGGAGCTCCTATAATTCACCCCTCCACTTT	-	TRBV7-9	TRBJ1-6	TRBD1
CSARGLLGAFF	TGCAGTGCTAGAGGGTTGCTTGGGGCTTTCTTT	-	TRBV20-1	TRBJ1-1	-
CATSRLDRGNTEAFF	TGTGCCACCAGCAGACTGGACAGGGGTAACACTGAAGCTTTCTTT	-	TRBV15	TRBJ1-1	TRBD1
CASSPEMHPLFEDTQYF	TGTGCCAGCAGCCCCGAGATGCACCCACTCTTTGAAGATACGCAGTATTTT	few	TRBV7-8	TRBJ2-3	-
CASSLVDGKLFF	TGTGCCAGCAGCTTAGTTGATGGGAAACTGTTTTTT	few	TRBV7-2	TRBJ1-4	-
CASSRTGIGSPLHF	TGCGCCAGCAGTCGGACAGGGATTGGTTCACCCCTCCACTTT	-	TRBV5-1	TRBJ1-6	TRBD1
CASSLRRVVETQYF	TGTGCCAGCAGCTTAAGGAGAGTAGTGGAGACCCAGTACTTC	-	TRBV7-8	TRBJ2-5	-
CASSVGTGPSSGNTIYF	TGTGCCAGCAGCGTAGGGACAGGTCCTTCCTCTGGAAACACCATATATTTT	-	TRBV9	TRBJ1-3	TRBD1
CASSRWTETQYF	TGTGCCAGCAGCCGGTGGACGGAGACCCAGTACTTC	-	TRBV3-1	TRBJ2-5	-
CASSGRDRSYGYTF	TGTGCCAGCAGCGGTAGGGACCGTAGCTATGGCTACACCTTC	few	TRBV6-5	TRBJ1-2	-
CASSWGGGIEQYF	TGTGCCAGCAGTTGGGGAGGAGGAATCGAGCAGTACTTC	-	TRBV6-2/TRBV6-3	TRBJ2-7	-
CASSTLPTDTQYF	TGTGCCAGCAGTACACTTCCCACAGATACGCAGTATTTT	few	TRBV6-6	TRBJ2-3	-
CASSLADSYNEQFF	TGCGCCAGCAGCTTGGCGGACAGCTACAATGAGCAGTTCTTC	-	TRBV5-1	TRBJ2-1	-
CASSYLAGSYNEQFF	TGTGCCAGCAGTTACCTAGCGGGGTCCTACAATGAGCAGTTCTTC	few	TRBV6-2/TRBV6-3	TRBJ2-1	TRBD2
CASSFRGPSEQFF	TGTGCCAGCAGCTTCAGGGGACCTTCCGAGCAGTTCTTC	few	TRBV7-9	TRBJ2-1	-
CASSQGRTGIVTEAFF	TGTGCCAGCAGCCAGGGCCGGACAGGGATAGTCACTGAAGCTTTCTTT	few	TRBV4-2	TRBJ1-1	TRBD1
CASSLRVSGTPTTDTQYF	TGTGCCAGCAGCTTACGCGTTAGCGGGACCCCTACCACAGATACGCAGTATTTT	few	TRBV7-2	TRBJ2-3	TRBD2
CASRSPSGGENIQYF	TGTGCCAGCAGGAGTCCTAGCGGGGGGGAAAACATTCAGTACTTC	few	TRBV27	TRBJ2-4	TRBD2
CASTLTSGSRYEQYF	TGTGCCAGCACCCTGACTAGCGGGAGTAGGTACGAGCAGTACTTC	-	TRBV7-6	TRBJ2-7	TRBD2
CASSQVWGTYPDTQYF	TGCGCCAGCAGCCAAGTTTGGGGGACATACCCAGATACGCAGTATTTT	-	TRBV4-1	TRBJ2-3	-
CASSEPTETYEQYF	TGTGCCAGCAGTGAACCTACAGAGACCTACGAGCAGTACTTC	-	TRBV6-1	TRBJ2-7	-
CASSLVGTSGIRAGELFF	TGTGCCAGCAGCTTAGTGGGGACTAGCGGGATCCGAGCCGGGGAGCTGTTTTTT	-	TRBV7-8	TRBJ2-2	TRBD2
CSASPHGPGPYEQYF	TGCAGTGCTAGCCCCCACGGGCCGGGGCCTTACGAGCAGTACTTC	few	TRBV20-1	TRBJ2-7	-
CASSPSQWNTEAFF	TGTGCCAGCAGCCCGTCCCAGTGGAACACTGAAGCTTTCTTT	-	TRBV5-4	TRBJ1-1	-
CASSILTGTGELFF	TGTGCCAGCAGCATTCTGACAGGGACCGGGGAGCTGTTTTTT	-	TRBV5-5	TRBJ2-2	TRBD1
CASSSPKTGNTIYF	TGTGCCAGCAGCTCCCCCAAGACCGGAAACACCATATATTTT	few	TRBV5-4	TRBJ1-3	-
CASSLGGNKKNIQYF	TGTGCCAGCAGCTTAGGAGGGAACAAAAAAAACATTCAGTACTTC	-	TRBV7-9	TRBJ2-4	-
CSVVKFRVNTEAFF	TGCAGCGTTGTAAAATTCAGGGTGAACACTGAAGCTTTCTTT	few	TRBV29-1	TRBJ1-1	-
CAISGTGGQPQHF	TGTGCCATCAGCGGGACAGGGGGACAGCCCCAGCATTTT	few	TRBV10-3	TRBJ1-5	TRBD1
CASIDYRREGKVTDTQYF	TGTGCCAGCATCGATTACCGGCGGGAGGGTAAAGTCACAGATACGCAGTATTTT	few	TRBV11-2	TRBJ2-3	TRBD2
CASSESRRVSYNEQFF	TGTGCCAGCAGTGAATCGAGGAGGGTGTCCTACAATGAGCAGTTCTTC	-	TRBV25-1	TRBJ2-1	-
CASSIRTGFNQPQHF	TGTGCCAGCAGCATTCGGACAGGGTTTAATCAGCCCCAGCATTTT	-	TRBV7-2	TRBJ1-5	TRBD1
CASSLGRGDYGYTF	TGTGCCAGCAGCTTAGGGAGGGGGGACTATGGCTACACCTTC	few	TRBV7-8	TRBJ1-2	-
CASSSGLAGAEQFF	TGTGCCAGCAGCTCGGGACTAGCGGGAGCAGAGCAGTTCTTC	few	TRBV7-2	TRBJ2-1	TRBD2
CASSSQGTSYEQYF	TGCGCCAGCAGCTCACAGGGAACCTCCTACGAGCAGTACTTC	few	TRBV5-1	TRBJ2-7	-
CASSGRLAGSTDTQYF	TGTGCCAGCAGCGGGAGACTAGCGGGGAGCACAGATACGCAGTATTTT	-	TRBV9	TRBJ2-3	TRBD2
CASSQVGGRSYEQYF	TGCGCCAGCAGCCAAGTAGGGGGCCGGTCCTACGAGCAGTACTTC	few	TRBV4-1	TRBJ2-7	TRBD1
CASSPQGAPADTQYF	TGTGCCAGCAGCCCCCAGGGGGCGCCTGCAGATACGCAGTATTTT	-	TRBV4-2	TRBJ2-3	TRBD1
CASSYGQGRNEQYF	TGCGCCAGCAGCTATGGACAGGGACGGAACGAGCAGTACTTC	-	TRBV5-1	TRBJ2-7	TRBD1
CASSSGLAEITDTQYF	TGTGCCAGCAGCTCGGGACTAGCGGAGATCACAGATACGCAGTATTTT	few	TRBV14	TRBJ2-3	TRBD2
CASSHSAVRGSSLYEQYF	TGCGCCAGCAGCCATTCCGCCGTCCGCGGGAGCTCCTTATACGAGCAGTACTTC	few	TRBV23-1	TRBJ2-7	TRBD2
CASSAYGSNQPQHF	TGCGCCAGCAGCGCGTACGGCAGCAATCAGCCCCAGCATTTT	once	TRBV5-1	TRBJ1-5	-
CASRANLGAYYEQYF	TGTGCCAGCAGAGCCAACCTAGGAGCCTACTACGAGCAGTACTTC	-	TRBV2	TRBJ2-7	-
CASSVIGNEQFF	TGCGCCAGCAGCGTTATCGGGAATGAGCAGTTCTTC	-	TRBV5-1	TRBJ2-1	-